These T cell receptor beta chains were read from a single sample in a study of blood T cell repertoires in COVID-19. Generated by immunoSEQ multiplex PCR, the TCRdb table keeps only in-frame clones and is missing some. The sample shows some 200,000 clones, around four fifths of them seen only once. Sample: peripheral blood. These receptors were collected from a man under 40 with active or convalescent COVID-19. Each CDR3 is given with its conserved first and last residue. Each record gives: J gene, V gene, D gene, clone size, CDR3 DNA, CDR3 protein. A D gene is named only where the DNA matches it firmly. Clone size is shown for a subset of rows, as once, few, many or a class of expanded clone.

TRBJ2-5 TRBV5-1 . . TGCGCCAGCAGCTTGGAGCGGATACAAGAGACCCAGTACTTC CASSLERIQETQYF
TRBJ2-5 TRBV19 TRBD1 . TGTGCCAGTAGTATTATCTATCGCACAGGGGTAGGGAATCGGGAGACCCAGTACTTC CASSIIYRTGVGNRETQYF
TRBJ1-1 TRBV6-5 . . TGTGCCAGCACCTCCAACAGTTGGGGCTACACTGAAGCTTTCTTT CASTSNSWGYTEAFF
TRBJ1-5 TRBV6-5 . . TGTGCCAGCAGGCCCCCGGGGGAAAGAGGGCAGCCCCAGCATTTT CASRPPGERGQPQHF
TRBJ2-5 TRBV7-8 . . TGTGCCAGCAGCTTAGAGGGGTCAGGGGTCATAGAGACCCAGTACTTC CASSLEGSGVIETQYF
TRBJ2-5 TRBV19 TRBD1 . TGTGCCAGCCTTCCACAGGGGAACCAAGAGACCCAGTACTTC CASLPQGNQETQYF
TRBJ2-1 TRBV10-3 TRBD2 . TGTGCCATCAGACCATCCGGGACATCTGGGACTAGCGGACCCAATGAGCAGTTCTTC CAIRPSGTSGTSGPNEQFF
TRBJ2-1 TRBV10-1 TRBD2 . TGCGCCAGCAGTGGGACTAGCGGGAATCGCCACAATGAGCAGTTCTTC CASSGTSGNRHNEQFF
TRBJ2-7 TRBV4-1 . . TGCGCCAGCAGCGACAACAAGGTGTCGTACGAGCAGTACTTC CASSDNKVSYEQYF
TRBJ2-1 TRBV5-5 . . TGTGCCAGCAGCTTGGCCAGACAGGCTGAGCAGTTCTTC CASSLARQAEQFF
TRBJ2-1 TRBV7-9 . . TGTGCCAGCAGTTCCCCCCAGGGGTATGAGCAGTTCTTC CASSSPQGYEQFF
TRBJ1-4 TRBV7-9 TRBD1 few TGTGCCAGCAGCTCTTCCCAGGGGGCAACTAATGAAAAACTGTTTTTT CASSSSQGATNEKLFF
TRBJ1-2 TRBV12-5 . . TGTGCTAGTGGTTTGGGACAGATCTATGGCTACACCTTC CASGLGQIYGYTF
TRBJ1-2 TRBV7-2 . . TGTGCCAGCAGCTCCCAGACAGGTCCCTATGGCTACACCTTC CASSSQTGPYGYTF
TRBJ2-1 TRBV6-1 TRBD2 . TGTGCCAGCAGTGAGGGGGCTAGCGGGGGGAGACGTCACAATGAGCAGTTCTTC CASSEGASGGRRHNEQFF
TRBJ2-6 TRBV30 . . TGTGCCTGGAGTGTAATGGCAGCTGGGGCCAACGTCCTGACTTTC CAWSVMAAGANVLTF
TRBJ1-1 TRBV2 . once TGTGCCAGCAGGGGCCAGGGTAACACTGAAGCTTTCTTT CASRGQGNTEAFF
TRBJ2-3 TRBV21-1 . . TGTGCCAGCAGCAAAGGGACAGCGGGGCCGTCGAATACGCAGTATTTT CASSKGTAGPSNTQYF
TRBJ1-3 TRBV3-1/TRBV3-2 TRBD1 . TGTGCCAGCAGCCAGGGTTACAGGGGAGTAGCGGGAAACACCATATATTTT CASSQGYRGVAGNTIYF
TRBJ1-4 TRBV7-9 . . TGTGCCAGCAGACGGAGTCGGGACATGAATGAAAAACTGTTTTTT CASRRSRDMNEKLFF
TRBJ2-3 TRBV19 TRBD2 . TGTGCCAGTAGCCCCGGACTAGCGGGAGTGTCAGATACGCAGTATTTT CASSPGLAGVSDTQYF
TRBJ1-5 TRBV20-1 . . TGCAGTGCTAGCGCCGGGGTGCCCCAGCATTTT CSASAGVPQHF
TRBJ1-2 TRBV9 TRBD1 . TGTGCCAGCAGCGTAGGAGGGACCGGGACAGGGACCCCGCTCTATGGCTACACCTTC CASSVGGTGTGTPLYGYTF
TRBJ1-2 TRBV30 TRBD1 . TGTGCCTGGAACCGGGACAGGGATGGAGGCTACACCTTC CAWNRDRDGGYTF
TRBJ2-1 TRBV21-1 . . TGTGCCAGCAGCAAAGACCGGACTAGCGGGAGGGAATACAATGAGCAGTTCTTC CASSKDRTSGREYNEQFF
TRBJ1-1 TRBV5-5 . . TGTGCCAGCAGCTTGGGGCCCTCGGGTGAAGCTTTCTTT CASSLGPSGEAFF
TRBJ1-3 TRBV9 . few TGTGCCAGCAGCGTTTGGGGGCCCGGAAACACCATATATTTT CASSVWGPGNTIYF
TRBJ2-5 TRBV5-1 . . TGCGCCAGCAGCTTGGAGGCGGGTAGTCAAGAGACCCAGTACTTC CASSLEAGSQETQYF
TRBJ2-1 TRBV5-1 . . TGCGCCAGCAGCTTGGAGTCAGGGGAGGGCAATGAGCAGTTCTTC CASSLESGEGNEQFF
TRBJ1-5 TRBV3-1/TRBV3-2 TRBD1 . TGTGCCAGCAGCCAAGAGTCAGGGGAAGGGGGCAGACAGCCCCAGCATTTT CASSQESGEGGRQPQHF
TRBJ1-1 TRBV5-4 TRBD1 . TGTGCCAGCAGCCATTTTCGGGACAGGGGGGGCACTGAAGCTTTCTTT CASSHFRDRGGTEAFF
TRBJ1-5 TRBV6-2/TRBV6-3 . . TGTGCCAGCAGTTACTCGTGGCAGGGGAATCAGCCCCAGCATTTT CASSYSWQGNQPQHF
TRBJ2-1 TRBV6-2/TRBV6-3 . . TGTGCCAGCAGTTGGACGACTACCCCTGAGCAGTTCTTC CASSWTTTPEQFF
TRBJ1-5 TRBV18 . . TGTGCCAGCTCACCACCGGGGGGGGACACTCAGCCCCAGCATTTT CASSPPGGDTQPQHF
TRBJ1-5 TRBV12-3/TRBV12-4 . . TGTGCCAGCAGTCTCCTCGGGGGACAGCCCCAGCATTTT CASSLLGGQPQHF
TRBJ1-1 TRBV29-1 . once TGCAGCGTTGTAGCATATTTGGGCACTGAAGCTTTCTTT CSVVAYLGTEAFF
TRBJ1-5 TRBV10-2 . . TGCGCCAGCAGTGAGTCTGGAGATAATAAGCCCCAGCATTTT CASSESGDNKPQHF
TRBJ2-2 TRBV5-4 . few TGTGCCAGCAACTCGGTGCAAACCGGGGAGCTGTTTTTT CASNSVQTGELFF
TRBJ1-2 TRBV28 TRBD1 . TGTGCCAGCATGACAGGGGCTAACTATGGCTACACCTTC CASMTGANYGYTF
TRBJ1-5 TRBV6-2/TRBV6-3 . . TGTGCCAGCAGTTGGCCCCCCGATGGTGTGAGCAATCAGCCCCAGCATTTT CASSWPPDGVSNQPQHF
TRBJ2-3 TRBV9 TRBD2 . TGTGCCAGCAGCGTGGCCGAAGCGGGGACTAGTTACACAGATACGCAGTATTTT CASSVAEAGTSYTDTQYF
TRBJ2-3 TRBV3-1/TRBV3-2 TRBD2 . TGTGCCAGCAGCCAGAGTAGCGGGGGAACAGATACGCAGTATTTT CASSQSSGGTDTQYF
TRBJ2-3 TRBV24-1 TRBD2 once TGTGCCACCAGTAGAGGGAGACTAGCGGGACAACCGGGCACAGATACGCAGTATTTT CATSRGRLAGQPGTDTQYF
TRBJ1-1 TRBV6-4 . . TGCGCCAGCAGTGGTGACCGGGGGGGGGAAGCTTTCTTT CASSGDRGGEAFF
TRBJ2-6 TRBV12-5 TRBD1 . TGTGCTAGTGGTGCCCTCTCGGGACAGTCTGGGGCCAACGTCCTGACTTTC CASGALSGQSGANVLTF
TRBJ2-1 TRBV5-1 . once TGCGCCAGCAGCGGCGGGGCTAGCTCCTACAATGAGCAGTTCTTC CASSGGASSYNEQFF
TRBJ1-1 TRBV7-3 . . TGTGCCAGCAGCCCCGGGGGAGGGAAGAACACTGAAGCTTTCTTT CASSPGGGKNTEAFF
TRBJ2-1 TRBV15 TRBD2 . TGTGCCACCAGCAGAGCAGCGGGGGGGTACAATGAGCAGTTCTTC CATSRAAGGYNEQFF
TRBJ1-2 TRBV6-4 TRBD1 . TGTGCCAGCAGTGAGCGGACGGGACAGGGAGGCGGCTACACCTTC CASSERTGQGGGYTF
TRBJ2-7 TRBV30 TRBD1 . TGTGCCTGGAACCTCGGGACAGGGAACGAGCAGTACTTC CAWNLGTGNEQYF
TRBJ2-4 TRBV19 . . TGTGCCAGTAGTATTGGCAAAATAGCCAAAAACATTCAGTACTTC CASSIGKIAKNIQYF
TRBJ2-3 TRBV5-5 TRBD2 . TGTGCCAGCAGCTTGGATAGGACTAGCGGGACAGATACGCAGTATTTT CASSLDRTSGTDTQYF
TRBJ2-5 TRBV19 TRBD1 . TGTGCCAGTAGTATTGACAGGGGTACGGAGACCCAGTACTTC CASSIDRGTETQYF
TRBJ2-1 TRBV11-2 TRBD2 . TGTGCCAGCAGCTTACCGGGACTAGCGACCCACAATGAGCAGTTCTTC CASSLPGLATHNEQFF